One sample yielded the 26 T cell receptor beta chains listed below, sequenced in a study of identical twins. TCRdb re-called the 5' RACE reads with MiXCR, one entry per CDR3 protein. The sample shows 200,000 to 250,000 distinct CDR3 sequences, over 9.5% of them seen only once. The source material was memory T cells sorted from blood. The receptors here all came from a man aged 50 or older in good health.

The CDR3 region has the DNA TGTGCCAGCAGTGGCGGGACAGGGGGCAGAGCTTTCTTT. Translated, it gives CASSGGTGGRAFF. This sequence joins TRBV25-1 and TRBJ1-1; 12 bases fit TRBD1. Germline V gene data show CDR1 as MGHDK and CDR2 as SYGVNS. This CDR3 region has 13 residues. The junction had 4 bases not matched to a gene; V was cut back by 4 bases and J by 10 bases.

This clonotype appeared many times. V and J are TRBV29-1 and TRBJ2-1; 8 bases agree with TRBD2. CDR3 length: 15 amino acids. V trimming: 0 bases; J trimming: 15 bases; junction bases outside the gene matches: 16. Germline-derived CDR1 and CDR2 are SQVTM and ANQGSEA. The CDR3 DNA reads TGCAGCGTTGAAGATCTTTCGGCGGGAGGCATTCAGCTGTTCTTC. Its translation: CSVEDLSAGGIQLFF.

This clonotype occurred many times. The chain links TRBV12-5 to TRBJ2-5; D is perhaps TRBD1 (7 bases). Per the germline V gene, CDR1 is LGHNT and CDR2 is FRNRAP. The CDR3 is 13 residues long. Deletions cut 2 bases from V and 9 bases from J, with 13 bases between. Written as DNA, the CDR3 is TGTGCTAGTGGTTTGAACTCAGGGGGGCCCCAGTACTTC. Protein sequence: CASGLNSGGPQYF.

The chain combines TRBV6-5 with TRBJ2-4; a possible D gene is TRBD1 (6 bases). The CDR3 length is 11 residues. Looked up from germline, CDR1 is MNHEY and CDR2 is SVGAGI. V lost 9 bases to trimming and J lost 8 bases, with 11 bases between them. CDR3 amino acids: CASKQGYIQYF. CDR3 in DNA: TGTGCCAGTAAACAGGGATACATTCAGTACTTC.

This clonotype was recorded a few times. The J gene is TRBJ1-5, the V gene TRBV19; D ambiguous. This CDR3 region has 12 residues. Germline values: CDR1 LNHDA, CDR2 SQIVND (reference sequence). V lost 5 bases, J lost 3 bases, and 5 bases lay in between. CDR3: CASSAVNQPQHF. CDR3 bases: TGTGCCAGTAGTGCGGTCAATCAGCCCCAGCATTTT.

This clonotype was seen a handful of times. The CDR3 is CASSGLYEGVGELFF. In DNA, the CDR3 is TGTGCCAGCAGCGGACTCTATGAGGGGGTCGGGGAGCTGTTTTTT. V gene TRBV6-2 or TRBV6-3 combines with J gene TRBJ2-2; D is perhaps TRBD1 (6 bases). Germline-derived CDR1 and CDR2 are MNHEY and SVGEGT. The V end was cut by 6 bases, the J end by 7 bases, with 18 bases between. CDR3 length: 15 amino acids.

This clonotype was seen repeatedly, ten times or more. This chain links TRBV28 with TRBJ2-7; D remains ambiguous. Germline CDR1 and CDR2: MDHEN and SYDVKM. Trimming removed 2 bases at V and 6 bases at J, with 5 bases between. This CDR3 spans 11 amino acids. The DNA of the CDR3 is TGTGCCAGCAGTTTACAACTCGAGCAGTACTTC. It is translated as CASSLQLEQYF.

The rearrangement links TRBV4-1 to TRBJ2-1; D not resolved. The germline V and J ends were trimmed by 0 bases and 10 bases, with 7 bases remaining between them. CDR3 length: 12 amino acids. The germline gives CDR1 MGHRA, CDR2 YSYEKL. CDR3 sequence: CASSQETGEQFF. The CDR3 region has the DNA TGCGCCAGCAGCCAAGAAACTGGGGAGCAGTTCTTC.

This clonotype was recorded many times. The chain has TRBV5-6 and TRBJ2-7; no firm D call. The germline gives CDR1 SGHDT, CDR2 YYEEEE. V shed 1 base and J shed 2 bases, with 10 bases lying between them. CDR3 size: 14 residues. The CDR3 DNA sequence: TGTGCCAGCAGCTTGCAAGGGATTCCCTACGAGCAGTACTTC. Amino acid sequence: CASSLQGIPYEQYF. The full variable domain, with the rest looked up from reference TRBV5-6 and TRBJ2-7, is DAGVTQSPTHLIKTRGQQVTLRCSPKSGHDTVSWYQQALGQGPQFIFQYYEEEERQRGNFPDRFSGHQFPNYSSELNVNALLLGDSALYLCASSLQGIPYEQYFGPGTRLTVT.

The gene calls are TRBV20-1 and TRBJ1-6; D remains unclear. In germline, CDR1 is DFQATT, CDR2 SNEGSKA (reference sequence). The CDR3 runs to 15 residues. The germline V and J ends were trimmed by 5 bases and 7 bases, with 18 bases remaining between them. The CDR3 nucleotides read TGCAGTGCTGCTTCCGTTCGTCAGATAAATTCACCCCTCCACTTT. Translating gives CSAASVRQINSPLHF.

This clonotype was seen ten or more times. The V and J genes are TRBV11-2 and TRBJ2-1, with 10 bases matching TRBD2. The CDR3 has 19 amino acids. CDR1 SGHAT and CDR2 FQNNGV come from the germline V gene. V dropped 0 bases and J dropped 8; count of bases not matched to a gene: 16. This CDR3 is CASSLDPVLGKREGDEQFF. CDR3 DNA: TGTGCCAGCAGCTTAGACCCCGTTCTCGGGAAGCGGGAGGGCGATGAGCAGTTCTTC.

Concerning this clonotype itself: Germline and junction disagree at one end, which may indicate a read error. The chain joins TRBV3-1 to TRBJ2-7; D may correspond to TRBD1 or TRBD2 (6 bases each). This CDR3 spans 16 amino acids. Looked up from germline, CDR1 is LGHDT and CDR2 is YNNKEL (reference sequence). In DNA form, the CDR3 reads TGTGCCAGCAGCCCCCGCAGAGGGGGGTCCTCCTCCGAGCAGTACTTC. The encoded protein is CASSPRRGGSSSEQYF.

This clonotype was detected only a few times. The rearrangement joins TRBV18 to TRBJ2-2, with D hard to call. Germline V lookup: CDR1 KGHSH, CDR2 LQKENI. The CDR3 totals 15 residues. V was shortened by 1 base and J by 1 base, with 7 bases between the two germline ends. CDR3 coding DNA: TGTGCCAGCTCACCACTCGTGGGGAACACCGGGGAGCTGTTTTTT. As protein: CASSPLVGNTGELFF.

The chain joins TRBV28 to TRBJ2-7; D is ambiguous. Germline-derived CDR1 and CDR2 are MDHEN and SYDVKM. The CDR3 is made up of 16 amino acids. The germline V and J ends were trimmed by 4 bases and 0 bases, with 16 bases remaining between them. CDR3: CASSSPTDGPSYEQYF. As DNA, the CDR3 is TGTGCCAGCAGTTCACCTACGGACGGTCCCTCCTACGAGCAGTACTTC.

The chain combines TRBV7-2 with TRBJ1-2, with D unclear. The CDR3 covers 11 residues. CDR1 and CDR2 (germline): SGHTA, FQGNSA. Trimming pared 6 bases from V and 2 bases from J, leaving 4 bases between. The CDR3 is CASRVNYGYTF. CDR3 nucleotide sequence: TGTGCCAGCAGGGTGAACTATGGCTACACCTTC.

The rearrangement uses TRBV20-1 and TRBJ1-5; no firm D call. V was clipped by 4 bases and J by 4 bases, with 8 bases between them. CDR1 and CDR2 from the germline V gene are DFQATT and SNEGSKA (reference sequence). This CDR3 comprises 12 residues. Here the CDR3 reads CSANTVNQPQHF. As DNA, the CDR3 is TGCAGTGCTAATACAGTGAATCAGCCCCAGCATTTT.

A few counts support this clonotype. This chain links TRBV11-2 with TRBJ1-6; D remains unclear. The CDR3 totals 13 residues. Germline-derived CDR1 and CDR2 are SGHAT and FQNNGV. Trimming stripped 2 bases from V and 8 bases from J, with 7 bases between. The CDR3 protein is CASSLYGDSPLHF. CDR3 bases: TGTGCCAGCAGCTTATACGGGGATTCACCCCTCCACTTT.

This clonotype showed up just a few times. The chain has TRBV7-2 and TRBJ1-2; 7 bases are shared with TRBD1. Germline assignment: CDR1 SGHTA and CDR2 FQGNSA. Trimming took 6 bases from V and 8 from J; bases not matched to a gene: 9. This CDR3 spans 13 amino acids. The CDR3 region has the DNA TGTGCCAGCAGGGGGACAGCCGGTAACGGCTACACCTTC. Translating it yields CASRGTAGNGYTF.

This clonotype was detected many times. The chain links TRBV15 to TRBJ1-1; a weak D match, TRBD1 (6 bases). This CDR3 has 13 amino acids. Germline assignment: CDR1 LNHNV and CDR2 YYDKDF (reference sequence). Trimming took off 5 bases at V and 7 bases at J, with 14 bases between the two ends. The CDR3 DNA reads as TGTGCCACCAGCCCTCGGACAGCGGGTGAAGCTTTCTTT. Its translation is CATSPRTAGEAFF.

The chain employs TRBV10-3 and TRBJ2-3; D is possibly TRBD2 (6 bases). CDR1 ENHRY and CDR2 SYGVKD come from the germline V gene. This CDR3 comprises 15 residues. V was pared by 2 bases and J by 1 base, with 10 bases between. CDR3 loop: CAISERGSGTDTQYF. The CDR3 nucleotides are TGTGCCATCAGTGAGCGGGGGTCCGGCACAGATACGCAGTATTTT.

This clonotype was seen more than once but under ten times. CDR3 sequence: CASSLGGGGSYNEQFF. DNA for the CDR3: TGCGCCAGCAGCTTGGGTGGAGGGGGGTCTTACAATGAGCAGTTCTTC. This chain links TRBV5-1 with TRBJ2-1; D is tentatively TRBD1 or TRBD2 (6 bases each). The CDR3 is 16 amino acids. Germline V gene sequence: CDR1 SGHRS, CDR2 YFSETQ. V was trimmed by 0 bases and J by 4 bases, leaving 14 bases between them.

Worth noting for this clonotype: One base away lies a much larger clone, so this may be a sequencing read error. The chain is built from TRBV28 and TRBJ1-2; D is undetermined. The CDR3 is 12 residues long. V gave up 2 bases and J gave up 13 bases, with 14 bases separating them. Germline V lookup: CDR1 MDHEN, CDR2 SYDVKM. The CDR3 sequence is CASSLRVADSTF. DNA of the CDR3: TGTGCCAGCAGTTTACGGGTGGCAGACTCCACCTTC.

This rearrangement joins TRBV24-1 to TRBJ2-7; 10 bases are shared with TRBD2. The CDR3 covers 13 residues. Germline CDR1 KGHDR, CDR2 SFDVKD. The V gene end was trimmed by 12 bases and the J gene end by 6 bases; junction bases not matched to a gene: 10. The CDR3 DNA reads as TGTGCCGCGTCGAGCGGGGGGGCCCCCGAGCAGTACTTC. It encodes CAASSGGAPEQYF.

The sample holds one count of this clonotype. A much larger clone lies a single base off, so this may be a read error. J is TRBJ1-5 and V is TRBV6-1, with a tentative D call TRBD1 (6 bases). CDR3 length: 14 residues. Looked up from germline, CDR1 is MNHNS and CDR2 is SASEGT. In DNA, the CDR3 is TGTGTCAGCAGTGAGGACAGTAGCAATCAGCCCCAGCATTTT. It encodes CVSSEDSSNQPQHF.

The CDR3: CSVDLAGGGADTQYF. CDR3 nucleotide sequence: TGCAGCGTTGATCTTGCGGGGGGTGGTGCAGATACGCAGTATTTT. The chain recombines TRBV29-1 with TRBJ2-3, with 8 bases fitting TRBD2. There are 15 residues in the CDR3. CDR1 and CDR2 from the germline V gene are SQVTM and ANQGSEA. The J segment lost 4 bases and the V segment lost 3 bases, leaving 9 bases of the junction unmatched.

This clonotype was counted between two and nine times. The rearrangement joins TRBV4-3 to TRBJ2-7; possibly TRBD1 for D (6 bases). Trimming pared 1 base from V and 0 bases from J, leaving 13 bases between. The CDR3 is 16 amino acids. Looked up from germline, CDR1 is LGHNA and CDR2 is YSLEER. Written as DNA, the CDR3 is TGCGCCAGCAGCCAAGGGATTACAGGGAACTCCTACGAGCAGTACTTC. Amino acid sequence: CASSQGITGNSYEQYF.